This entry lists 27 T cell receptor beta chains sequenced from one sample in a study of Graves' ophthalmopathy and Graves' hyperthyroidism. Amplification of the TCR beta CDR3 regions used RNA transcripts (as template). The library came from an HTBI-primed first-round RT-PCR and a second-round multiplex PCR. Each CDR3 protein is one row after TCRdb ran MiXCR on the multiplex PCR reads. The sample has about 400,000 distinct CDR3 sequences; 18% are singletons. The material sequenced was peripheral blood. All receptors come from a woman between 18 and 29 years old with Graves' ophthalmopathy.

This clonotype was counted at least ten times. The J gene is TRBJ1-3, the V gene TRBV12-3 or TRBV12-4; D uncertain. Trimming shortened V by 6 bases and J by 0 bases, and 15 bases separated the two germline ends. The CDR3 covers 16 residues. CDR3 sequence reads: CASSPLRHGSGNTIYF. The CDR3 DNA sequence: TGTGCCAGCAGCCCCCTTCGTCACGGCTCTGGAAACACCATATATTTT.

In its sample, this clonotype was seen many times. J is TRBJ1-5 and V is TRBV12-3 or TRBV12-4; 10 bases map to TRBD1. The CDR3 consists of 15 residues. Trimming at V came to 6 bases and at J to 6 bases, leaving 8 bases not matched to a gene. The CDR3 region is CASSLGQGGGQPQHF. Written as DNA, the CDR3 is TGTGCCAGCAGCCTAGGACAGGGGGGTGGTCAGCCCCAGCATTTT.

This clonotype came up many times. V is TRBV12-3 or TRBV12-4 and J is TRBJ1-1; D possibly corresponds to TRBD1 (5 bases). The CDR3 totals 12 residues. With 3 bases removed from V and 11 bases from J, the gap between germline ends came to 13 bases. The CDR3 bases are TGTGCCAGCAGTTTCGATCGACAGTATGCTTTCTTT. Translated, it gives CASSFDRQYAFF.

This clonotype was counted ten times or more. The chain recombines TRBV7-9 with TRBJ2-5; 8 nucleotides agree with TRBD2. J lost 0 bases, V lost 5 bases, and 8 bases had no gene match. Germline lookup yields CDR1 SEHNR and CDR2 FQNEAQ (reference sequence). The CDR3 has 16 residues. The CDR3 reads CASSLGSLADQETQYF. The CDR3 region has the DNA TGTGCCAGCAGCCTGGGGTCACTAGCGGACCAAGAGACCCAGTACTTC.

In its sample, this clonotype was seen many times. This chain joins TRBV11-2 and TRBJ2-5; no reliable D call. The germline V gene has CDR1 SGHAT and CDR2 FQNNGV. V was trimmed by 0 bases and J by 5 bases, leaving 13 bases between them. The CDR3 extends over 15 amino acids. For the CDR3, the DNA is TGTGCCAGCAGCTTAGATAGATCCAGATCGGAGACCCAGTACTTC. Residues: CASSLDRSRSETQYF.

This clonotype was seen at least ten times. DNA for the CDR3: TGTGCCAGCAGCGCCAGGGGCACTGAAGCTTTCTTT. Translation gives CASSARGTEAFF. V is TRBV6-1 and J is TRBJ1-1; D is perhaps TRBD1 (6 bases). The CDR3 is 12 residues long. V shed 6 bases and J shed 4 bases, with 9 bases lying between them. Germline CDR1 is MNHNS and CDR2 is SASEGT.

Comments on this clonotype: This may stem from a read error, because a much larger clone lies one nucleotide away. CDR3 sequence: CASSNTGSPPYEQCF. The CDR3 bases are TGTGCCAGCAGTAACACCGGGAGTCCCCCCTACGAGCAGTGCTTC. V usage is TRBV27 and J usage is TRBJ2-7, with D perhaps matching TRBD2 (6 bases). The CDR3 is 15 residues long. Germline V gives CDR1 MNHEY, CDR2 SMNVEV (reference sequence).

There are many counts of this clonotype. The rearrangement uses TRBV4-3 and TRBJ2-2; perhaps D is TRBD1 or TRBD2 (5 bases each). Looked up from germline, CDR1 is LGHNA and CDR2 is YSLEER. The CDR3 has 15 amino acids. Deletions cut 2 bases from V and 7 bases from J, with 14 bases between. CDR3 sequence reads: CASSQRGPVGGELFF. The CDR3 nucleotides read TGCGCCAGCAGCCAAAGGGGACCCGTAGGCGGGGAGCTGTTTTTT.

The chain joins TRBV6-2 or TRBV6-3 to TRBJ2-7; TRBD2 matches at 8 bases. This CDR3 contains 16 residues. Per the germline V gene, CDR1 is MNHEY and CDR2 is SVGEGT. V shed 5 bases, J shed 3 bases, and the junction held 12 bases outside the gene matches. The CDR3 DNA follows: TGTGCCAGCAGTAGGACGCACCCGGGACTAGACTACGAGCAGTACTTC. It translates to CASSRTHPGLDYEQYF.

The CDR3 sequence: CASSRGDGPYEQYF. The CDR3 DNA follows: TGTGCCAGTAGTAGAGGGGACGGTCCCTACGAGCAGTACTTC. The V call is TRBV19, the J call TRBJ2-7; D is tentatively TRBD1 or TRBD2 (5 bases each). Looked up from germline, CDR1 is LNHDA and CDR2 is SQIVND (reference sequence). The CDR3 totals 14 residues. Trimming removed 4 bases at V and 2 bases at J, with 12 bases between.

This clonotype was seen ten or more times. The chain has TRBV5-1 and TRBJ2-3, with D unresolved. Germline V gene lookup returns CDR1 SGHRS and CDR2 YFSETQ. Trimming shortened V by 0 bases and J by 2 bases, and 7 bases separated the two germline ends. The CDR3 sequence is 14 residues long. CDR3: CASSLVPATDTQYF. The DNA of the CDR3 is TGCGCCAGCAGCTTGGTCCCCGCCACAGATACGCAGTATTTT.

This clonotype showed up many times. One junction end does not reproduce the germline sequence, and a read error may be involved. Here the CDR3 reads CASTTLGQGSHEQYF. The CDR3 DNA follows: TGTGCCAGCACCACACTGGGACAGGGCTCCCACGAGCAGTACTTC. The rearrangement uses TRBV27 and TRBJ2-7; 9 bases align to TRBD1. The V gene's germline CDR1 is MNHEY and CDR2 SMNVEV (reference sequence). The CDR3 spans 15 residues.

The chain combines TRBV6-5 with TRBJ1-1; possibly TRBD1 for D (5 bases). The CDR3 covers 16 residues. Germline V gene lookup returns CDR1 MNHEY and CDR2 SVGAGI. V lost 5 bases and J lost 5, with 21 bases in between. The CDR3 nucleotides are TGTGCCAGCAGTCTTTACTCGAGTCAGGGACGGACTGAAGCTTTCTTT. This encodes CASSLYSSQGRTEAFF.

This clonotype was observed many times. This chain uses TRBV29-1 with TRBJ1-1, with D hard to call. V dropped 4 bases and J dropped 0 bases, with 6 bases sitting between them. The germline CDR1 and CDR2 sequences are SQVTM and ANQGSEA. The length of the CDR3 is 12 residues. The CDR3 bases are TGCAGCGTTGGGCATATGAACACTGAAGCTTTCTTT. Amino acids: CSVGHMNTEAFF.

This clonotype has ten or more counts. V is TRBV12-3 or TRBV12-4 and J is TRBJ2-5, with 15 bases matching TRBD2. Losses at the gene ends were 1 base for V and 5 bases for J; bases not matched to a gene: 8. CDR3 length: 18 residues. The CDR3 reads CASSLGGLAGGGRETQYF. The CDR3 DNA is TGTGCCAGCAGTTTAGGGGGACTAGCGGGAGGAGGACGGGAGACCCAGTACTTC.

This clonotype was counted ten times or more. This chain uses TRBV2 with TRBJ2-6; no clear D gene. Germline assignment: CDR1 SNHLY and CDR2 FYNNEI. The V end was cut by 6 bases, the J end by 0 bases, with 6 bases between. The CDR3 has 14 amino acids. The CDR3 sequence is CASSRFSGANVLTF. As DNA, the CDR3 is TGTGCCAGCAGCAGGTTCTCTGGGGCCAACGTCCTGACTTTC.

The genes are TRBV5-1 and TRBJ2-2, with D uncertain. The CDR3 length is 18 residues. CDR1 is SGHRS and CDR2 is YFSETQ in the germline V gene. V was shortened by 2 bases and J by 6 bases, with 23 bases between the two germline ends. Here the CDR3 DNA reads TGCGCCAGCAGCTTAGCCCCCCCGGGCGGCTTGGTGGCCGGGGAGCTGTTTTTT. Its translation is CASSLAPPGGLVAGELFF.

This clonotype was counted many times. The chain links TRBV13 to TRBJ1-1; D is unresolved. The CDR3 consists of 14 residues. Germline CDR1 and CDR2: PRHDT and FYEKMQ (reference sequence). V lost 5 bases to trimming and J lost 0 bases, with 10 bases between them. In DNA form, the CDR3 reads TGTGCCAGCAGCCGACGTGACATGAACACTGAAGCTTTCTTT. Translation: CASSRRDMNTEAFF.

The rearrangement links TRBV6-1 to TRBJ2-7; 12 bases match TRBD2. The germline gives CDR1 MNHNS, CDR2 SASEGT. The CDR3 has 19 amino acids. V gave up 2 bases and J gave up 7 bases; unmatched junction bases: 18. For the CDR3, the DNA is TGTGCCAGCAGTGAACTAACTAGCGGGAGGACCGGTTTCACCGGTGAGCAGTACTTC. This gives the protein CASSELTSGRTGFTGEQYF.

This clonotype was seen at least ten times. This CDR3 is CASSPRGPLAGGYTF. The CDR3 region has the DNA TGTGCCAGCAGTCCCCGAGGACCCTTGGCGGGTGGCTACACCTTC. This chain links TRBV27 with TRBJ1-2; D not certain. This CDR3 contains 15 residues. Looked up from germline, CDR1 is MNHEY and CDR2 is SMNVEV (reference sequence). Trimming removed 5 bases at V and 7 bases at J, with 20 bases between.

The sample holds many counts of this clonotype. The V call is TRBV18, the J call TRBJ1-1, with no clear D. CDR3 size: 15 residues. Per the germline V gene, CDR1 is KGHSH and CDR2 is LQKENI. The V gene lost 1 base and the J gene lost 1 base, with 10 bases spanning the gap. The CDR3 here is CASSPLASQNTEAFF. CDR3 DNA: TGTGCCAGCTCACCACTAGCCTCCCAGAACACTGAAGCTTTCTTT. Drawing the rest from reference TRBV18 and TRBJ1-1, the complete variable domain is NAGVMQNPRHLVRRRGQEARLRCSPMKGHSHVYWYRQLPEEGLKFMVYLQKENIIDESGMPKERFSAEFPKEGPSILRIQQVVRGDSAAYFCASSPLASQNTEAFFGQGTRLTVV.

This clonotype was seen ten or more times. The chain joins TRBV28 to TRBJ2-7; no clear D gene. V lost 6 bases to trimming and J lost 4 bases, with 10 bases between them. Per germline, CDR1 MDHEN and CDR2 SYDVKM. The CDR3 totals 12 residues. DNA of the CDR3: TGTGCCAGCAGGGCCCCCTATTACGAGCAGTACTTC. It yields the protein CASRAPYYEQYF.

This clonotype was counted many times. This chain uses TRBV30 with TRBJ1-1; D not resolved. The CDR3 totals 12 residues. Trimming took off 4 bases at V and 1 base at J, with 7 bases between the two ends. The germline V gene has CDR1 GTSNPN and CDR2 SVGIG (reference sequence). The CDR3, as DNA: TGTGCCTGGATCCGAACGAACACTGAAGCTTTCTTT. It encodes CAWIRTNTEAFF.

This clonotype was recorded at least ten times. The chain combines TRBV9 with TRBJ1-2, with unresolved D. With 4 bases removed from V and 2 bases from J, the gap between germline ends came to 9 bases. Per the germline V gene, CDR1 is SGDLS and CDR2 is YYNGEE. The CDR3 has 13 residues. The CDR3 reads CASSPRTNYGYTF. CDR3 nucleotides: TGTGCCAGCAGCCCCCGGACGAACTATGGCTACACCTTC.

This clonotype was counted at least ten times. The chain employs TRBV6-5 and TRBJ1-2; 9 bases fit TRBD1. The germline gives CDR1 MNHEY, CDR2 SVGAGI. V was pared by 5 bases and J by 5 bases, with 6 bases of the junction left unmatched. This CDR3 is 14 amino acids long. The CDR3 spells CASSLDRGFYGYTF. The CDR3 DNA follows: TGTGCCAGCAGTCTGGACAGGGGTTTTTATGGCTACACCTTC.

There are many counts of this clonotype. The chain joins TRBV27 to TRBJ2-5; 14 nucleotides line up with TRBD2. J lost 5 bases, V lost 6 bases, and 17 bases had no gene match. The CDR3 runs to 19 residues. Looked up from germline, CDR1 is MNHEY and CDR2 is SMNVEV (reference sequence). CDR3 bases: TGTGCCAGCAGCGACGGGACTAGCGGGGGTGGGGGGGTGAGTGAGACCCAGTACTTC. Its translation is CASSDGTSGGGGVSETQYF.

The chain carries TRBV15 and TRBJ1-1; D gene ambiguous. Germline CDR1 is LNHNV and CDR2 is YYDKDF (reference sequence). The CDR3 spans 14 residues. V was clipped by 2 bases and J by 2 bases, with 9 bases between them. The CDR3, as DNA: TGTGCCACCAGCAGACTTCGCACCAACACTGAAGCTTTCTTT. It translates to CATSRLRTNTEAFF.